These 19 T cell receptor beta chains came from one sample sequenced in a study of early T cells in non-severe SARS-CoV-2 infection. TCRdb re-analysed the 5' RACE reads in MiXCR, keeping a single row per CDR3 protein. In the table there are tens of thousands of distinct CDR3 sequences, 10% to 15% of which are singletons. Material: whole blood, obtained at baseline. These receptors all stem from an adult who was a healthcare worker with PCR-confirmed SARS-CoV-2 infection or an uninfected control (not recorded which).

The V call is TRBV20-1, the J call TRBJ2-3; the D is unclear. The CDR3 spans 14 residues. The V gene's germline CDR1 is DFQATT and CDR2 SNEGSKA (reference sequence). V dropped 5 bases and J dropped 0 bases, with 12 bases sitting between them. DNA of the CDR3: TGCAGTGCTCCCTGGCTGCTCAGCACAGATACGCAGTATTTT. Translated: CSAPWLLSTDTQYF.

This clonotype was detected a few times. Written as DNA, the CDR3 is TGTGCCAGCAGCTTTCGCGAAGGGGCTTTCTTT. Its protein is CASSFREGAFF. The chain employs TRBV11-3 and TRBJ1-1; D is unclear. CDR1 and CDR2 (germline): SGHNT, YENEEA. Trimming left V 3 bases short and J 11 bases short, with 10 bases between. The CDR3 contains 11 residues.

This clonotype was counted a single time. V gene TRBV28 combines with J gene TRBJ2-2; no clear D. Trimming shortened V by 9 bases and J by 2 bases, and 10 bases separated the two germline ends. Germline CDR1 and CDR2: MDHEN and SYDVKM. The CDR3 runs 13 residues. CDR3 protein: CASSWENTGELFF. The CDR3 DNA reads as TGTGCCAGTAGCTGGGAAAACACCGGGGAGCTGTTTTTT.

This clonotype has a count of ten or more. The J gene is TRBJ1-2, the V gene TRBV7-9, with 7 bases aligning to TRBD1. Germline lookup yields CDR1 SEHNR and CDR2 FQNEAQ (reference sequence). V lost 3 bases to trimming and J lost 2 bases; unmatched junction nucleotides: 6. This CDR3 comprises 15 residues. CDR3 loop: CASSLNRGANYGYTF. In nucleotides, the CDR3 is TGTGCCAGCAGCTTGAACAGGGGCGCAAACTATGGCTACACCTTC. Drawing the rest from reference TRBV7-9 and TRBJ1-2, the complete variable domain is DTGVSQNPRHKITKRGQNVTFRCDPISEHNRLYWYRQTLGQGPEFLTYFQNEAQLEKSRLLSDRFSAERPKGSFSTLEIQRTEQGDSAMYLCASSLNRGANYGYTFGSGTRLTVV.

This clonotype was observed many times. The chain joins TRBV7-2 to TRBJ2-1; no definite D call. Trimming removed 3 bases at V and 0 bases at J, with 9 bases between. Germline loops: CDR1 SGHTA, CDR2 FQGNSA. The CDR3 loop spans 15 amino acids. The CDR3 DNA is TGTGCCAGCAGCTTGATACCCTTCTCCTACAATGAGCAGTTCTTC. Translation: CASSLIPFSYNEQFF.

This clonotype was counted at least ten times. At one end, the junction sequence differs from germline, possibly due to a read error. The chain carries TRBV12-3 or TRBV12-4 and TRBJ2-5; 8 nucleotides align to TRBD1. The CDR3 contains 14 residues. The CDR3 is CASRLGDRQETQYF. The CDR3 region has the DNA TGTGCCAGCAGATTAGGGGACAGGCAAGAGACCCAGTACTTC.

This clonotype was recorded many times. This sequence joins TRBV7-2 and TRBJ1-6, with 11 bases that match TRBD1. This CDR3 region has 14 residues. The V gene's germline CDR1 is SGHTA and CDR2 FQGNSA. The V segment lost 4 bases and the J segment 11 bases; nucleotides outside the gene matches: 4. The chain's CDR3 is CASSWDRGRTPLHF. The CDR3 bases are TGTGCCAGCAGCTGGGACAGGGGGAGGACACCCCTCCACTTT.

The CDR3 reads CASSRGLAGVTGELFF. The CDR3 bases are TGTGCCAGCAGCCGAGGACTAGCGGGAGTAACCGGGGAGCTGTTTTTT. The V call is TRBV3-1, the J call TRBJ2-2; 13 bases line up with TRBD2. Trimming took 4 bases from V and 5 from J; bases not matched to a gene: 4. This CDR3 spans 16 amino acids. CDR1 is LGHDT, CDR2 YNNKEL, per germline (reference sequence). The full variable domain, rest sourced from reference TRBV3-1 and TRBJ2-2, is DTAVSQTPKYLVTQMGNDKSIKCEQNLGHDTMYWYKQDSKKFLKIMFSYNNKELIINETVPNRFSPKSPDKAHLNLHINSLELGDSAVYFCASSRGLAGVTGELFFGEGSRLTVL.

Only a few counts were recorded for this clonotype. This sequence joins TRBV27 and TRBJ1-4, with 8 bases that match TRBD1. Germline trimming cut 6 bases from V and 8 bases from J; bases unmatched to any gene: 8. There are 14 residues in the CDR3. CDR1 is MNHEY, CDR2 SMNVEV, per germline (reference sequence). The CDR3 DNA sequence: TGTGCCAGCAGCTCGGACAGGGATTGGGAAAAACTGTTTTTT. Its protein is CASSSDRDWEKLFF.

The chain couples TRBV6-2 or TRBV6-3 to TRBJ1-3; D may be TRBD1 (6 bases). CDR3 length equals 15 residues. The germline CDR1 and CDR2 sequences are MNHEY and SVGEGT. Trimming stripped 1 base from V and 2 bases from J, with 9 bases between. CDR3 residues: CASSYFTGTGNTIYF. DNA of the CDR3: TGTGCCAGCAGTTACTTCACAGGGACTGGAAACACCATATATTTT.

This clonotype was recorded a few times. This chain joins TRBV6-1 and TRBJ2-7; 8 nucleotides align to TRBD1. The CDR3 has 16 residues. Germline lookup yields CDR1 MNHNS and CDR2 SASEGT. V lost 7 bases and J lost 3; bases outside the gene matches: 14. Written as DNA, the CDR3 is TGTGCCAGCATGAGAAACCGGGACAGGCTGTTCTACGAGCAGTACTTC. It translates to CASMRNRDRLFYEQYF.

The chain combines TRBV11-2 with TRBJ2-2; 7 bases align to TRBD1. The germline V gene encodes CDR1 SGHAT and CDR2 FQNNGV. The J segment lost 3 bases and the V segment lost 3 bases, leaving 1 base of the junction unmatched. There are 14 residues in the CDR3. The CDR3 region has the DNA TGTGCCAGCAGCTTGACAGGGTACACCGGGGAGCTGTTTTTT. Its translation: CASSLTGYTGELFF. The complete variable domain, with remaining parts taken from reference TRBV11-2 and TRBJ2-2, reads EAGVAQSPRYKIIEKRQSVAFWCNPISGHATLYWYQQILGQGPKLLIQFQNNGVVDDSQLPKDRFSAERLKGVDSTLKIQPAKLEDSAVYLCASSLTGYTGELFFGEGSRLTVL.

J is TRBJ1-1 and V is TRBV18; D possibly corresponds to TRBD1 (6 bases). Per the germline V gene, CDR1 is KGHSH and CDR2 is LQKENI. V lost 0 bases, J lost 5 bases, and 13 bases lay in between. The CDR3 sequence is 15 residues long. The CDR3 is CASSPPSGDRTEAFF. DNA for the CDR3: TGTGCCAGCTCACCACCTTCAGGGGATAGGACTGAAGCTTTCTTT.

This clonotype was seen many times. The genes are TRBV6-2 or TRBV6-3 and TRBJ1-5, with D perhaps TRBD1 (6 bases). The V gene's germline CDR1 is MNHEY and CDR2 SVGEGT. This CDR3 region has 20 residues. The germline V and J ends were trimmed by 6 bases and 0 bases, with 27 bases remaining between them. The CDR3: CASRNRGPTGAIGSNQPQHF. The CDR3 nucleotides read TGTGCCAGCAGGAACCGGGGGCCGACAGGCGCCATAGGTAGCAATCAGCCCCAGCATTTT.

This clonotype was recorded a few times. The V and J genes are TRBV13 and TRBJ2-5, with TRBD1 as a possible D gene (5 bases). The CDR3 length is 14 residues. V lost 1 base and J lost 4, with 10 bases in between. Germline CDR1 is PRHDT and CDR2 is FYEKMQ (reference sequence). In DNA form, the CDR3 reads TGTGCCAGCAGCTTAGTAGGGGAACGAGAGACCCAGTACTTC. Translated, it gives CASSLVGERETQYF. The variable domain in full, with the rest retrieved from reference TRBV13 and TRBJ2-5, is AAGVIQSPRHLIKEKRETATLKCYPIPRHDTVYWYQQGPGQDPQFLISFYEKMQSDKGSIPDRFSAQQFSDYHSELNMSSLELGDSALYFCASSLVGERETQYFGPGTRLLVL.

This clonotype was observed at least ten times. CDR3: CASSDGLAGVYEQYF. CDR3 in DNA: TGTGCCAGCAGTGACGGACTAGCGGGAGTCTACGAGCAGTACTTC. This sequence joins TRBV6-1 and TRBJ2-7; TRBD2 agrees at 13 bases. The trim removed 3 bases at V and 3 bases at J, leaving 2 bases unmatched. The CDR3 is 15 amino acids. Germline V gene sequence: CDR1 MNHNS, CDR2 SASEGT.

This clonotype has a handful of counts. The gene calls are TRBV10-3 and TRBJ1-6; 10 nucleotides match TRBD1. The CDR3 runs 16 residues. Germline trimming cut 6 bases from V and 6 bases from J; bases unmatched to any gene: 8. The germline V gene encodes CDR1 ENHRY and CDR2 SYGVKD. CDR3 sequence: CAISTDDRGLNSPLHF. Written as DNA, the CDR3 is TGTGCCATCAGCACTGACGACAGGGGGCTTAATTCACCCCTCCACTTT.

The V gene is TRBV11-2, the J gene TRBJ2-7, with a possible D match to TRBD2 (5 bases). There are 15 residues in the CDR3. Germline values: CDR1 SGHAT, CDR2 FQNNGV. V was cut by 5 bases and J by 1 base, with 15 bases left in between. Here the CDR3 DNA reads TGTGCCAGCAGCCCCTACCCCGGGGAGTCCTACGAGCAGTACTTC. Translating it yields CASSPYPGESYEQYF.

This clonotype was counted between two and nine times. The chain combines TRBV7-9 with TRBJ2-3; tentative D call: TRBD2 (5 bases). The CDR3 is 11 residues long. Germline V gene sequence: CDR1 SEHNR, CDR2 FQNEAQ (reference sequence). V lost 10 bases and J lost 6, with 11 bases in between. The DNA of the CDR3 is TGTGCCATTTCAGCGGTGGATACGCAGTATTTT. Residues: CAISAVDTQYF.